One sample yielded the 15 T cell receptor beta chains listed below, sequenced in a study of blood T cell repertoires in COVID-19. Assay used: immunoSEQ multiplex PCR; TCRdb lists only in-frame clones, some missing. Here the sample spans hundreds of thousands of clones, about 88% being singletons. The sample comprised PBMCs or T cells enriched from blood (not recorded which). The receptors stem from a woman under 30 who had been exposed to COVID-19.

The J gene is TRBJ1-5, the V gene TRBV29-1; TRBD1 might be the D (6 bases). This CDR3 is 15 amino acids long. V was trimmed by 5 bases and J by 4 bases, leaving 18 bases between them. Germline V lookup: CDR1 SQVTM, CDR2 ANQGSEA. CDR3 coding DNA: TGCAGCGTTTCCGAGACAGGTATGGGGAATCAGCCCCAGCATTTT. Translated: CSVSETGMGNQPQHF.

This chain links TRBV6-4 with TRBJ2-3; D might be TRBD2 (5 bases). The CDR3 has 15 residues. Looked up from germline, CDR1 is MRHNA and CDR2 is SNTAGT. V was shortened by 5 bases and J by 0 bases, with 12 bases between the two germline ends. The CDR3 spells CASSNSELSTDTQYF. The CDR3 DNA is TGTGCCAGCAGTAATAGCGAGTTAAGCACAGATACGCAGTATTTT.

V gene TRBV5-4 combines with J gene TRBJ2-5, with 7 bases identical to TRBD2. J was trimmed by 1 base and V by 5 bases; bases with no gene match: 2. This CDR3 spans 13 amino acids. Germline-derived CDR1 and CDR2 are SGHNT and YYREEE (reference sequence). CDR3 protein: CASRAGTQETQYF. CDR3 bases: TGTGCCAGCAGAGCGGGGACCCAAGAGACCCAGTACTTC.

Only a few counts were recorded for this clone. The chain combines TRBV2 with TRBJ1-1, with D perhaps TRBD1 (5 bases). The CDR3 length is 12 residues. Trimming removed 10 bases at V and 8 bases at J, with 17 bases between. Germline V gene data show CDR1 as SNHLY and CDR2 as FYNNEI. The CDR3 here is CATKLLGGEAFF. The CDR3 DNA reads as TGTGCCACCAAGCTTTTGGGGGGAGAAGCTTTCTTT.

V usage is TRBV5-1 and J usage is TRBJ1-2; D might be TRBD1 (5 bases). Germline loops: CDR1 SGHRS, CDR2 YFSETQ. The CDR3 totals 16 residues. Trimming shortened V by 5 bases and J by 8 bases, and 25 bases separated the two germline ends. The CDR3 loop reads CASRIGMGRGIWGYTF. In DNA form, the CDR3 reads TGCGCCAGCAGGATAGGAATGGGGCGTGGGATCTGGGGCTACACCTTC.

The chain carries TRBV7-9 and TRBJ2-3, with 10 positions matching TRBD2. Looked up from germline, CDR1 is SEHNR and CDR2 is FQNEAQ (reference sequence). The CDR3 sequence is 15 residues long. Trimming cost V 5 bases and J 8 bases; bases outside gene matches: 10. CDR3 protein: CASSAGLAASVTQYF. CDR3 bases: TGTGCCAGCAGCGCTGGACTAGCGGCATCAGTTACGCAGTATTTT.

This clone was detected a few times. The CDR3 DNA reads as TGCGCCAGCCGACCGGGCTCTGGAAACACCATATATTTT. As protein: CASRPGSGNTIYF. The J gene is TRBJ1-3, the V gene TRBV5-1; the D is unclear. The CDR3 is made up of 13 amino acids. V lost 7 bases and J lost 0, with 8 bases in between. CDR1 is SGHRS and CDR2 is YFSETQ in the germline V gene.

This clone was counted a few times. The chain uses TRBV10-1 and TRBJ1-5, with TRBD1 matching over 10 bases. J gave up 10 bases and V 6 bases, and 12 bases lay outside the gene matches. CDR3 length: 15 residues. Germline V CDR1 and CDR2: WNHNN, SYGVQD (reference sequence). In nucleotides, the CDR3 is TGCGCCAGCAGGGTTCGGGACAGGGGTATAATTCCCCAGCATTTT. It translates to CASRVRDRGIIPQHF.

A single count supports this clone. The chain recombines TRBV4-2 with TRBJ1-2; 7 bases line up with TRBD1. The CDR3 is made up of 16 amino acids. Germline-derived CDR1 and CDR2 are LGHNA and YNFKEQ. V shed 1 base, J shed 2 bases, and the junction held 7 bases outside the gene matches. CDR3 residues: CASSQVEQGQNYGYTF. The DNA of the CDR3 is TGTGCCAGCAGCCAAGTTGAACAGGGGCAAAACTATGGCTACACCTTC.

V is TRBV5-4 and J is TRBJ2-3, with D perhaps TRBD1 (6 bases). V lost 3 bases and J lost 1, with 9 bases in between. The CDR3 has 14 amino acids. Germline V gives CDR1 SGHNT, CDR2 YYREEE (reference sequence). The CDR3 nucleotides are TGTGCCAGCAGCTCTGACAGGCGCACAGATACGCAGTATTTT. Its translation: CASSSDRRTDTQYF.

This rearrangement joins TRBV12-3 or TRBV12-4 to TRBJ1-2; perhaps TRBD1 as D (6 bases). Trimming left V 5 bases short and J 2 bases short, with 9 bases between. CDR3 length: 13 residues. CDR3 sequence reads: CASSAQGNYGYTF. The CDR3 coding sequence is TGTGCCAGCAGTGCCCAGGGGAACTATGGCTACACCTTC.

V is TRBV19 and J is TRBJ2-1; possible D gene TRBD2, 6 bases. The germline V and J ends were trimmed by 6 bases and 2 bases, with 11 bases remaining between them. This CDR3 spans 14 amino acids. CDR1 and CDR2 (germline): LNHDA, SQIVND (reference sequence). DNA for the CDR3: TGTGCCAGTAGGCTAGGCGGGACCTACAATGAGCAGTTCTTC. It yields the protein CASRLGGTYNEQFF.

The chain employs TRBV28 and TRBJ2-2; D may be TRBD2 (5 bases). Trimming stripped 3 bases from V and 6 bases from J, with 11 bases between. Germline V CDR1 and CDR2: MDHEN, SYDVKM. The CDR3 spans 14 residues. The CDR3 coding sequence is TGTGCCAGCAGTTTGCCACAGAGGGCCGGGGAGCTGTTTTTT. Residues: CASSLPQRAGELFF.

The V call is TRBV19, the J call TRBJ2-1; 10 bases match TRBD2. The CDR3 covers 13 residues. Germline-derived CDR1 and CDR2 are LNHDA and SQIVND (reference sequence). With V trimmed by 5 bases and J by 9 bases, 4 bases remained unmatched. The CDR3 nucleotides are TGTGCCAGTAGTCCAGGACTAGCGGTTGAGCAGTTCTTC. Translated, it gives CASSPGLAVEQFF.

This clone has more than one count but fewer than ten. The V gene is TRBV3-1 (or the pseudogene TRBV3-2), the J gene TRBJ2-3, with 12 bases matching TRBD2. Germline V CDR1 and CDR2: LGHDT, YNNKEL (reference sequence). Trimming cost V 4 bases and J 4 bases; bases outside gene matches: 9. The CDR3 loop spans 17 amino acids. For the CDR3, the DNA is TGTGCCAGCAGCCCCCGACTAGCGGGAGATGTGTCAGATACGCAGTATTTT. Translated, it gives CASSPRLAGDVSDTQYF.